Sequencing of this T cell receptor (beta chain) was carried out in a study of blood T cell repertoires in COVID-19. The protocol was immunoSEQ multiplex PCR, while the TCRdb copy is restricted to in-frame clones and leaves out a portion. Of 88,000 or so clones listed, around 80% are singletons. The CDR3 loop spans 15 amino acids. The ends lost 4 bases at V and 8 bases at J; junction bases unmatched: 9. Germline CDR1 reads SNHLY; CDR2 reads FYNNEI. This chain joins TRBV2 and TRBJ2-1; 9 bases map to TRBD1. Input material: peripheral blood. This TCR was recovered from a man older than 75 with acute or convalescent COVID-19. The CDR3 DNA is TGTGCCAGCAGTGGGGCCCGGACAGGGGTGGATGAGCAGTTCTTC. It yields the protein CASSGARTGVDEQFF.